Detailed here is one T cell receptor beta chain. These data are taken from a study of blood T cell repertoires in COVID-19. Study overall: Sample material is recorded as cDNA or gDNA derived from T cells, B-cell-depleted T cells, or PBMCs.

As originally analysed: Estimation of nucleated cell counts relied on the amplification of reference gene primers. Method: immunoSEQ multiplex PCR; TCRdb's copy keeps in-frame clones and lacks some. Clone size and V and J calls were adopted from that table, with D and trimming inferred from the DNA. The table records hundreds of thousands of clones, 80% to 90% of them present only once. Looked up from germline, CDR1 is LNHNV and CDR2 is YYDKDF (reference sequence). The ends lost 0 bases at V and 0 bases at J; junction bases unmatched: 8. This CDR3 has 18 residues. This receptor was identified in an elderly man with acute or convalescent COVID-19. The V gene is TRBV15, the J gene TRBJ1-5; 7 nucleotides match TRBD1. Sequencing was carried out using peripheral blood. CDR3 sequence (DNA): TGTGCCACCAGCAGAGATCGACAGGGACTAGGTAGCAATCAGCCCCAGCATTTT. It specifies CATSRDRQGLGSNQPQHF. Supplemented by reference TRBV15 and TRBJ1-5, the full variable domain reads DAMVIQNPRYQVTQFGKPVTLSCSQTLNHNVMYWYQQKSSQAPKLLFHYYDKDFNNEADTPDNFQSRRPNTSFCFLDIRSPGLGDTAMYLCATSRDRQGLGSNQPQHFGDGTRLSIL.